A selection of T cell receptor beta chains follows, all from one sample in a study of beta chain features in type 1 diabetes. Clones were read by immunoSEQ multiplex PCR, and TCRdb kept only the in-frame ones, dropping some. The sample carries 150,000 to 180,000 clones, 10% recorded once. The sample was central memory CD4+ T cells from blood. The receptors come from a man between 25 and 39 years old with type 1 diabetes. Both conserved end residues are part of each CDR3. Fields, in order: D gene, V gene, J gene, clone size, CDR3 DNA, CDR3 protein. D genes are given only for firm matches. A clone size is listed for some rows: how often the clone was seen (once, few, many), or a class if it is expanded.

.,TRBV30,TRBJ2-1,.,TGTGCCTGGAGCACAAGGAGTCATGAGCAGTTCTTC,CAWSTRSHEQFF
TRBD1,TRBV11-3,TRBJ2-1,.,TGTGCCAGCAGCTTGTCGACCGGGACAGATCTGGTCTTC,CASSLSTGTDLVF
TRBD1,TRBV27,TRBJ2-1,.,TGTGCCAGCAGTTTGAACAGGGGGGATGAGCAGTTCTTC,CASSLNRGDEQFF
.,TRBV5-1,TRBJ2-2,.,TGCGCCAGCAGCTTTTCACAGGGAACCGGGGAGCTGTTTTTT,CASSFSQGTGELFF
TRBD1,TRBV5-1,TRBJ2-5,few,TGCGCCAGCAGGGGACAGGGGGCGTCAGAGACCCAGTACTTC,CASRGQGASETQYF
.,TRBV7-3,TRBJ1-5,.,TGTGCCAGCAGCCCCCCAGGGGAGAATCAGCCCCAGCATTTT,CASSPPGENQPQHF
.,TRBV4-3,TRBJ2-6,few,TGCGCCAGCAGCCATCTAATAACTGGGGCCAACGTCCTGACTTTC,CASSHLITGANVLTF
.,TRBV7-3,TRBJ2-1,.,TGTGCCAGCAGCTTACAAGGGGGATCCTACAATGAGCAGTTCTTC,CASSLQGGSYNEQFF
.,TRBV4-3,TRBJ1-4,few,TGCGCCAGCAGCCAAGATCGAGCCGGAGGGCTAAAACTGTTTTTT,CASSQDRAGGLKLFF
.,TRBV5-4,TRBJ2-2,.,TGTGCCAGCAGCTCCCCTAGCGGTGGGGGCGGCACCGGGGAGCTGTTTTTT,CASSSPSGGGGTGELFF
.,TRBV4-1,TRBJ1-5,.,TGCGCCAGCAGCCAGCAACAGGGTGGTCAGCCCCAGCATTTT,CASSQQQGGQPQHF
.,TRBV2,TRBJ2-7,few,TGTGCCAGCAACGGGCTAGCGATGGGTTCCGAGCAGTACTTC,CASNGLAMGSEQYF
.,TRBV7-3,TRBJ1-1,.,TGTGCCAGCAGCTTAAAGGTGGGCAACACTGAAGCTTTCTTT,CASSLKVGNTEAFF
.,TRBV18,TRBJ2-2,.,TGTGCCAGCTCACCACCGACTTTAACCGGGGAGCTGTTTTTT,CASSPPTLTGELFF
.,TRBV10-3,TRBJ1-4,.,TGTGCCATCAGTGGGACAGCAGATGAAAAACTGTTTTTT,CAISGTADEKLFF
.,TRBV4-3,TRBJ2-1,.,TGCGCCAGCAGCCAATCGACCCTGGGTCCGGGAGATGAGCAGTTCTTC,CASSQSTLGPGDEQFF
.,TRBV29-1,TRBJ2-7,many,TGCAGCGCCGTGGACAACTCCTACGAGCAGTACTTC,CSAVDNSYEQYF
.,TRBV14,TRBJ1-2,.,TGTGCCAGCAGCCAAGACCACAGCTTCTATGGCTACACCTTC,CASSQDHSFYGYTF
.,TRBV4-3,TRBJ2-7,.,TGCGCCAGCAGCCAAGAGAAGACTAGTTCGTCCAAGCAGTACTTC,CASSQEKTSSSKQYF
.,TRBV11-2,TRBJ2-2,few,TGTGCCAGCAGCAAGACTATCGGGAGCTCCGGGGAGCTGTTTTTT,CASSKTIGSSGELFF
TRBD1,TRBV7-3,TRBJ1-1,few,TGTGCCAGCAGCCCCAGGGGGCCCGCTGAAGCTTTCTTT,CASSPRGPAEAFF
TRBD2,TRBV11-2,TRBJ2-1,.,TGTGCCAGCAGCAAATCGGGGGGAGTAAAGCAGTTCTTC,CASSKSGGVKQFF
.,TRBV28,TRBJ2-2,.,TGTGCCAGCAGCCCTTCCCAGGGGGGTCAAGGAACCGGGGAGCTGTTTTTT,CASSPSQGGQGTGELFF
.,TRBV7-2,TRBJ2-7,.,TGTGCCAGCAGCTTAGCGGAGGGCTACGAGCAGTACTTC,CASSLAEGYEQYF
TRBD2,TRBV29-1,TRBJ2-1,few,TGCAGCGCAAAGGGACTAGCGGGTGACAATGAGCAGTTCTTC,CSAKGLAGDNEQFF
TRBD2,TRBV25-1,TRBJ2-5,few,TGTGCCAGCAGTCCAAGGACTAGTGGACGGACCCAGTACTTC,CASSPRTSGRTQYF
.,TRBV2,TRBJ2-4,.,TGTGCCAGCAGTGAAGGAGGGAACATTCAGTACTTC,CASSEGGNIQYF
.,TRBV10-3,TRBJ2-2,.,TGTGCCATCAGTGAGTCTAGGACAGCGAACACCGGGGAGCTGTTTTTT,CAISESRTANTGELFF
.,TRBV21-1,TRBJ1-1,few,TGTGCCAGCAGTTCCCTCGGACAGGGTCGGGCTGAAGCTTTCTTT,CASSSLGQGRAEAFF
.,TRBV15,TRBJ2-5,few,TGTGCCACCAGCTGGGGGAGGACGGAGACCCAGTACTTC,CATSWGRTETQYF
.,TRBV7-8,TRBJ1-2,few,TGTGCCAGCAGCTTAGAGCTCTATGGCTACACCTTC,CASSLELYGYTF
.,TRBV19,TRBJ2-1,.,TGTGCCAGTAGTATAAGGACCCCACCCGGGGACAATGAGCAGTTCTTC,CASSIRTPPGDNEQFF
TRBD2,TRBV2,TRBJ2-1,.,TGTGCCAGCAGTGATATGTGGACTAGCGGCTACAATGAGCAGTTCTTC,CASSDMWTSGYNEQFF
TRBD1,TRBV5-4,TRBJ2-7,.,TGTGCCAGCAGCTCGGTGACAGGGAGCACCGTCTACGAGCAGTACTTC,CASSSVTGSTVYEQYF
TRBD2,TRBV29-1,TRBJ2-5,few,TGCAGCGTTGAAGCGGGAGGGGCGGAGACCCAGTACTTC,CSVEAGGAETQYF
.,TRBV11-2,TRBJ2-1,.,TGTGCCAGCAGCTTAGCCGCGGGGGCGGTTATGGTCTATGAGCAGTTCTTC,CASSLAAGAVMVYEQFF
.,TRBV29-1,TRBJ2-7,.,TGCAGCGTGATCTATACAACAGGTCGCTACGAGCAGTACTTC,CSVIYTTGRYEQYF